A selection of T cell receptor beta chains follows, all from one sample in a study of early stage breast cancer tumors. Produced via immunoSEQ multiplex PCR; TCRdb's table is partial and in-frame only. This table has 5,500 to 7,000 clones, around 69% appearing once. Sequencing was performed on normal breast tissue next to the tumor. The receptor set was obtained from a person in their fifties or sixties with breast cancer. CDR3s leave out the opening cysteine and the closing phenylalanine or tryptophan.

V gene	J gene	CDR3 protein
TRBV4-1	TRBJ1-1	ASSQPASPGKAF
TRBV19	TRBJ2-7	ASSQLGSSYEQY
TRBV23-1	TRBJ2-2	ASRRRGFAGELF
TRBV13	TRBJ2-7	ASSPRQGISYEQY
TRBV11-2	TRBJ2-1	ASSVDRGGWNEQF
TRBV2	TRBJ1-4	ASSRTGATNEKLF
TRBV6-1	TRBJ2-7	AISEWGRDRVQGEQY
TRBV10-3	TRBJ2-1	AISGSGALYNEQF
TRBV11-3	TRBJ2-3	ASSVSGTDTQY
TRBV29-1	TRBJ2-1	SVVHNEQF
TRBV7-2	TRBJ2-7	ASSLGVRSYEQY
TRBV7-9	TRBJ2-7	ASSQDDGGGDEQY
TRBV5-1	TRBJ2-6	ASSLGPPGVFRVLWAGANVLT
TRBV7-2	TRBJ1-3	ASSLLNSGNTIY
TRBV6-5	TRBJ1-2	ASSYRDRGASYT
TRBV7-8	TRBJ1-5	ASSYDRSGQGQPQH
TRBV10-3	TRBJ1-2	AISEPGQGGGT
TRBV5-6	TRBJ2-1	ASSFGRNEQF
TRBV19	TRBJ1-5	ASSITGYSNQPQH
TRBV5-1	TRBJ2-5	ASSLGTQETQY
TRBV7-9	TRBJ2-3	ASSPLWQDTQY
TRBV5-6	TRBJ2-7	ASTGDWSGDYEQY
TRBV28	TRBJ2-7	ASSLSGLGQY
TRBV14	TRBJ1-2	ASSQGPNYGYT
TRBV6-4	TRBJ2-7	ASSEGPSYEQY
TRBV30	TRBJ2-2	AYAKTGELF
TRBV11-2	TRBJ2-5	ASSLDYLVTETQY
TRBV5-5	TRBJ1-3	ASSLPGQGTLGNTIY
TRBV27	TRBJ1-1	ASKRGTEAF
TRBV6-5	TRBJ1-4	ASSYEQGAGEKLF
TRBV4-2	TRBJ1-2	ASSQDLLWGQGADYYGYT
TRBV11-2	TRBJ2-1	ASSLDGVLDEQF
TRBV7-9	TRBJ1-1	ASSPDTSNTEAF
TRBV2	-	ASSEAVISYEQY
TRBV30	TRBJ1-5	AWSAWTYSNQPQH